The present T cell receptor (beta chain) was sequenced within a study of identical twins. Study conclusions and caveats: The study drew conclusions from cross-sectional statistical analysis, not from following the same donors. A lower insertion count was a feature of abundant cord blood beta clonotypes, with no such feature in memory repertoires. Invariant MAIT and iNKT cells are populations that could partly confound zero-insertion analyses.

The CDR3 extends over 14 amino acids. Per germline, CDR1 MDHEN and CDR2 SYDVKM. Trimming shortened V by 8 bases and J by 0 bases, and 14 bases separated the two germline ends. In the case of this clonotype: As yet, its antigen is unknown.

A universal primer site was created by template switching, with the cDNA bearing unique molecular identifiers. TCRdb passed the 5' RACE reads through MiXCR, listing each CDR3 protein once. The sample shows roughly 1,500,000 distinct CDR3 sequences, roughly 35% of them seen only once. The TCR was taken from a newborn girl in good health. The sample consisted of cord blood. The rearrangement uses TRBV28 and TRBJ2-7; possibly TRBD1 for D (6 bases). CDR3 nucleotide sequence: TGTGCCAGCGCTTGGAGGACAGTCTCCTACGAGCAGTACTTC. It yields the protein CASAWRTVSYEQYF. Full variable domain (rest looked up from reference TRBV28 and TRBJ2-7): DVKVTQSSRYLVKRTGEKVFLECVQDMDHENMFWYRQDPGLGLRLIYFSYDVKMKEKGDIPEGYSVSREKKERFSLILESASTNQTSMYLCASAWRTVSYEQYFGPGTRLTVT.